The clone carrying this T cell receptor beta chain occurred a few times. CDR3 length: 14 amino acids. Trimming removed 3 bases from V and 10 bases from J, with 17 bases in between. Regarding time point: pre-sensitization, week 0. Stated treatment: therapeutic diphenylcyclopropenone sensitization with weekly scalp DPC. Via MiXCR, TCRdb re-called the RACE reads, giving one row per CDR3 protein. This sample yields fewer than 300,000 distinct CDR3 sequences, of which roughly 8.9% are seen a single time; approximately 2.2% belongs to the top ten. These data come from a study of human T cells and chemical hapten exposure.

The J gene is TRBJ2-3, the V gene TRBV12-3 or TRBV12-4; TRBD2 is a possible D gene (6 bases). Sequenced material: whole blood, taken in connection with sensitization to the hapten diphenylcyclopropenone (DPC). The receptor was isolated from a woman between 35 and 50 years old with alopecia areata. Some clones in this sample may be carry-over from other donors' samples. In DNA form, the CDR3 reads TGTGCCAGCAGTTTGGAGACTAGAGGTTTCGCGCAGTATTTT. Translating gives CASSLETRGFAQYF.